This TCR beta chain was sequenced in a study of OX40 agonist ivuxolimab in advanced cancers. The wider study: Ivuxolimab was delivered to patients intravenously every 2 weeks at doses spanning 0.01 to 10 mg/kg. Participants could have had prior anti-PD-1, anti-PD-L1 or anti-CTLA-4 therapy, and 40% had some. Study-level results: Antigen specificity of clonally expanded peripheral T cells was not established.

CDR3 length: 14 residues. V shed 5 bases and J shed 2 bases, with 13 bases lying between them. Germline loops: CDR1 MNHEY, CDR2 SMNVEV (reference sequence). TCRdb's table, derived via immunoSEQ multiplex PCR, lists solely in-frame clones and lacks some. Of 23,000 or so clones listed, 75% to 85% were seen once; the top ten hold around 2%. On this clone: Its antigen is unidentified.

The chain has TRBV27 and TRBJ2-7, with D possibly being TRBD1 (5 bases). Sequences were derived from CD4+ or CD8+ T cells sorted from blood, sampled in a trial of the OX40 agonist ivuxolimab. This clonotype originated in an adult with an advanced solid tumor such as melanoma, head and neck, liver or kidney cancer. Written as DNA, the CDR3 is TGTGCCAGCAGTCCCCGCAGGGTGGCCTACGAGCAGTACTTC. Translation: CASSPRRVAYEQYF.